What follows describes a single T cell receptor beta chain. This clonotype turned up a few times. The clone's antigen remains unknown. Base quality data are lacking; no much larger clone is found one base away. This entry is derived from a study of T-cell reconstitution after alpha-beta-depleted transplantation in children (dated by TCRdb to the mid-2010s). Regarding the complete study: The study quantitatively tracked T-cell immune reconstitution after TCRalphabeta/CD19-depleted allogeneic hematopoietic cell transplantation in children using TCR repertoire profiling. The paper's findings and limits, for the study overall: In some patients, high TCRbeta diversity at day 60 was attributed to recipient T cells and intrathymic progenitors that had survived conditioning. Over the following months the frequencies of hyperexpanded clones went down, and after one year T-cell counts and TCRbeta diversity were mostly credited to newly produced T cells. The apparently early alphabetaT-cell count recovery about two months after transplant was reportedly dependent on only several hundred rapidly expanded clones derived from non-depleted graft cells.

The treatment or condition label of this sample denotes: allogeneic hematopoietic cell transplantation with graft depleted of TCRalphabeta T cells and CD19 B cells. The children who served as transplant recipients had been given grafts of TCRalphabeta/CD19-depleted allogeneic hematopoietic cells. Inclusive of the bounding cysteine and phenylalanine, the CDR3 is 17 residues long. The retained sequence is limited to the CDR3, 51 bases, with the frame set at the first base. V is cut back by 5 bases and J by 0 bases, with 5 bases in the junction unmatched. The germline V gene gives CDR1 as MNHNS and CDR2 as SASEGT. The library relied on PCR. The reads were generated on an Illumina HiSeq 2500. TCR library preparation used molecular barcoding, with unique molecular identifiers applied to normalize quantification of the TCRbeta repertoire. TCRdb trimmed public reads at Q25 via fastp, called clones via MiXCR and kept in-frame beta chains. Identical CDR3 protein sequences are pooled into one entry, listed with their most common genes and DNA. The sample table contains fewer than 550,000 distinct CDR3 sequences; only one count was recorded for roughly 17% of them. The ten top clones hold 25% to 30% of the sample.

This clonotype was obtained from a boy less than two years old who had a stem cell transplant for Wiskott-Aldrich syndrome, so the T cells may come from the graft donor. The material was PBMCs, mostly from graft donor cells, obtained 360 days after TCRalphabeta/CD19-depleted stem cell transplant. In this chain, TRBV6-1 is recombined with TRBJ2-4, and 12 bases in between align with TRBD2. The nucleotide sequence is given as TGTGCCAGCAGTAAGACTAGCGGGAGTTTAGCCAAAAACATTCAGTACTTC. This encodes CASSKTSGSLAKNIQYF.